This T cell receptor beta chain was captured by sequencing in a study of molecular identifiers for immune sequencing clone quantification. TCRdb re-analysed the PCR reads in MiXCR, keeping a single row per CDR3 protein. The sample shows around 480,000 distinct CDR3 sequences, around 23% of them seen only once. Per germline, CDR1 MDHEN and CDR2 SYDVKM. The V and J ends lost 8 bases and 5 bases, in that order; junction bases with no gene match: 14. This CDR3 contains 16 residues. The gene calls are TRBV28 and TRBJ1-4; 7 positions agree with TRBD1. The sequenced sample was naive CD8+ T cells from blood, with Jurkat cell RNA spiked in. Stated subset: FACS-sorted CD8+CD4-CCR7+CD45RA+ naive T cells. The TCR originated in a human donor in good health. Some libraries in this study had Jurkat cell RNA spiked in. The CDR3 DNA reads as TGTGCCAGCGGTCTTAACACAGGGGCTAGGAATGAAAAACTGTTTTTT. This translates into CASGLNTGARNEKLFF.